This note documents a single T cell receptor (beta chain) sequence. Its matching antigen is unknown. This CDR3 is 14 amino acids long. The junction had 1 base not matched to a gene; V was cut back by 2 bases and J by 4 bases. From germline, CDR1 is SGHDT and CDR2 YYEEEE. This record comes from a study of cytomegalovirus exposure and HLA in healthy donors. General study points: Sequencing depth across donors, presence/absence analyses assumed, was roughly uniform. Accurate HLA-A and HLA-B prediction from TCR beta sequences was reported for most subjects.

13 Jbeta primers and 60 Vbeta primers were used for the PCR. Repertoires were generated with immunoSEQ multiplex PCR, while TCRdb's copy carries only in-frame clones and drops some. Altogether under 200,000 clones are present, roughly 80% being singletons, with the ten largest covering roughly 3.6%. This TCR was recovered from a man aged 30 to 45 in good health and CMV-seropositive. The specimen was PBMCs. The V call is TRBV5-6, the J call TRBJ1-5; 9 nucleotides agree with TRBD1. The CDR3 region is CASSFGTGNQPQHF. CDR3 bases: TGTGCCAGCAGCTTCGGGACAGGGAATCAGCCCCAGCATTTT.